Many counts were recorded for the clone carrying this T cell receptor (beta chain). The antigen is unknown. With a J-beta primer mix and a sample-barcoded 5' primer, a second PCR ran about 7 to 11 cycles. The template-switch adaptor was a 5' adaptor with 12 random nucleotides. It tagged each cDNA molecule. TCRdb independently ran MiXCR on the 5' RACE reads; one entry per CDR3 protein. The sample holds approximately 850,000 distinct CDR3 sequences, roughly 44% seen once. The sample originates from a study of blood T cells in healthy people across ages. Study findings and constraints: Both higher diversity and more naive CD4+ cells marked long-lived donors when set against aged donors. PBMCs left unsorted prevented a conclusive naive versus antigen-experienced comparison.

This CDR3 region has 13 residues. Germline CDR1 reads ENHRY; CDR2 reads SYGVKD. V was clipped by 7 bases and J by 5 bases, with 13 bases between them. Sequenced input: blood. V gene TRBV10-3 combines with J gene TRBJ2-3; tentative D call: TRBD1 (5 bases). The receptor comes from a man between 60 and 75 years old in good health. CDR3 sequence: CAITTGALDTQYF. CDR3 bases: TGTGCCATCACTACAGGAGCTCTAGATACGCAGTATTTT.